These 22 T cell receptor beta chains came from one sample sequenced in a study of spatial heterogeneity in lung cancer. Overall study findings and caveats: For expanded intratumoral alpha and beta TCRs, counts tracked tumor mutation counts.

Noted time point: sample taken at primary tumor resection. Each CDR3 protein is one row after TCRdb ran MiXCR on the 5' RACE reads. This table holds several thousand distinct CDR3 sequences, about 8% found once. No antigen has been identified for these receptors. Source: lung tumor tissue, taken at surgery. These receptors all stem from a male donor with early-stage non-small cell lung cancer.

This clonotype was detected ten times or more. The chain is built from TRBV10-1 and TRBJ2-7; no definite D call. The CDR3 has 12 residues. The germline CDR1 and CDR2 sequences are WNHNN and SYGVQD (reference sequence). The V end was cut by 6 bases, the J end by 5 bases, with 11 bases between. The CDR3 here is CASSDGLNEQYF. The CDR3 DNA reads as TGCGCCAGCAGCGACGGGTTAAACGAGCAGTACTTC.

This clonotype rates as medium-sized. The CDR3 loop reads CASSSRPGTSGYTGELFF. The CDR3 DNA sequence: TGTGCCAGCAGCTCCCGACCCGGGACTAGCGGTTACACCGGGGAGCTGTTTTTT. This sequence joins TRBV6-1 and TRBJ2-2, with TRBD2 matching 11 bases. The trim removed 6 bases at V and 3 bases at J, leaving 12 bases unmatched. CDR1 MNHNS and CDR2 SASEGT come from the germline V gene. This CDR3 comprises 18 residues.

This clonotype was found many times. CDR3 DNA sequence: TGTGCCAGCAGCTTAGCAGGCAGGCCCTACGAGCAGTACTTC. Translated, it gives CASSLAGRPYEQYF. The chain is built from TRBV7-9 and TRBJ2-7; D unresolved. The CDR3 extends over 14 amino acids. Germline CDR1 is SEHNR and CDR2 is FQNEAQ (reference sequence). The V gene lost 0 bases and the J gene lost 2 bases, with 8 bases spanning the gap.

This clonotype was found many times. This chain links TRBV29-1 with TRBJ1-1, with a tentative D call TRBD1 (5 bases). CDR1 is SQVTM, CDR2 ANQGSEA, per germline. The CDR3 runs to 13 residues. V shed 6 bases and J shed 4 bases, with 15 bases lying between them. The CDR3 loop is CSVENRSGTEAFF. DNA for the CDR3: TGCAGCGTAGAGAACAGGTCCGGCACTGAAGCTTTCTTT.

This chain joins TRBV12-3 or TRBV12-4 and TRBJ1-3; D is unclear. Between the trimmed V and J ends, which lost 2 bases and 0 bases, there was a span of 8 bases. The CDR3 consists of 15 residues. The CDR3 region is CASSLRRASGNTIYF. CDR3 bases: TGTGCCAGCAGTTTACGACGGGCCTCTGGAAACACCATATATTTT.

This clonotype rates as medium-sized (0.01 to 0.1%). The genes are TRBV7-9 and TRBJ2-3, with 7 nucleotides matching TRBD2. Germline assignment: CDR1 SEHNR and CDR2 FQNEAQ (reference sequence). The CDR3 runs 15 residues. J was trimmed by 0 bases and V by 4 bases; bases with no gene match: 4. CDR3 nucleotide sequence: TGTGCCAGCAGCTCGACTAGCTCTAGCACAGATACGCAGTATTTT. This sequence encodes CASSSTSSSTDTQYF.

Only a few counts were recorded for this clonotype. The gene calls are TRBV20-1 and TRBJ2-7; 14 bases align to TRBD2. Germline V gene lookup returns CDR1 DFQATT and CDR2 SNEGSKA (reference sequence). The CDR3 length is 14 residues. The V segment lost 5 bases and the J segment 6 bases; nucleotides outside the gene matches: 6. The CDR3 reads CSALTSGRAGEQYF. The CDR3 DNA reads TGCAGTGCTTTGACTAGCGGGAGGGCGGGCGAGCAGTACTTC.

This clonotype counts as medium-sized. The rearrangement links TRBV5-1 to TRBJ2-5; D remains ambiguous. The CDR3 runs to 15 residues. From germline, CDR1 is SGHRS and CDR2 YFSETQ. Trimming removed 0 bases at V and 0 bases at J, with 9 bases between. The CDR3 bases are TGCGCCAGCAGCTTGGGGACGTTATACCAAGAGACCCAGTACTTC. It specifies CASSLGTLYQETQYF.

This clonotype was seen at least ten times. The chain couples TRBV20-1 to TRBJ1-5; D might be TRBD1 (6 bases). Between the trimmed V and J ends, which lost 7 bases and 5 bases, there was a span of 18 bases. CDR3 length: 14 residues. The germline V gene has CDR1 DFQATT and CDR2 SNEGSKA (reference sequence). The chain's CDR3 is CSVYQTGRDQPQHF. In DNA form, the CDR3 reads TGCAGTGTTTACCAAACAGGGAGGGATCAGCCCCAGCATTTT.

By share, this clonotype counts as medium-sized. The chain couples TRBV24-1 to TRBJ2-7; D uncertain. CDR1 and CDR2 (germline): KGHDR, SFDVKD. There are 13 residues in the CDR3. Trimming pared 3 bases from V and 2 bases from J, leaving 7 bases between. The CDR3 DNA sequence: TGTGCCACCAGTGATGCAGACACCTACGAGCAGTACTTC. It encodes CATSDADTYEQYF.

This clonotype is judged medium-sized. V gene TRBV19 combines with J gene TRBJ2-7; no firm D call. With 6 bases removed from V and 0 bases from J, the gap between germline ends came to 9 bases. CDR3 size: 13 residues. The germline V gene encodes CDR1 LNHDA and CDR2 SQIVND (reference sequence). As DNA, the CDR3 is TGTGCCAGTAGCCTTTCGAGCTCCTACGAGCAGTACTTC. It translates to CASSLSSSYEQYF.

This clonotype is termed medium-sized. The chain employs TRBV7-2 and TRBJ2-5; 8 nucleotides line up with TRBD2. The CDR3 extends over 14 amino acids. Germline V gives CDR1 SGHTA, CDR2 FQGNSA. J gave up 3 bases and V 5 bases, and 5 bases lay outside the gene matches. The CDR3 sequence is CASSLSGSKETQYF. The CDR3 nucleotides read TGTGCCAGCAGCCTCAGCGGGAGTAAAGAGACCCAGTACTTC.

By share, this clonotype ranks as medium-sized (0.01 to 0.1%). The gene calls are TRBV5-1 and TRBJ1-2, with unresolved D. The CDR3 is made up of 13 amino acids. Trimming pared 4 bases from V and 0 bases from J, leaving 7 bases between. Germline V gene data show CDR1 as SGHRS and CDR2 as YFSETQ. The CDR3 DNA follows: TGCGCCAGCAGCCCGGCGACTAACTATGGCTACACCTTC. Protein: CASSPATNYGYTF.

Note on this clonotype: A much larger clone is a single base away; this may be a read error. This chain connects TRBV3-1 to TRBJ2-1, with TRBD1 as a possible D gene (6 bases). CDR3 length equals 13 residues. CDR1 is LGHDT, CDR2 YNNKEL, per germline (reference sequence). In DNA form, the CDR3 reads TGTGCCAGCAACCAACAGGGCTACAATGAGCAGATCTTC. It codes for CASNQQGYNEQIF.

CDR3 in DNA: TGTGCCAGTTTATGGGCGCTAAACACAGATACGCAGTATTTT. Translated, it gives CASLWALNTDTQYF. This chain links TRBV28 with TRBJ2-3, with D uncertain. The V and J ends lost 9 bases and 2 bases respectively, with 15 bases between them. The germline CDR1 and CDR2 sequences are MDHEN and SYDVKM. The CDR3 is 14 residues long.

This clonotype appeared many times. The chain recombines TRBV7-2 with TRBJ2-3, with 9 positions matching TRBD2. Trimming cost V 1 base and J 7 bases; bases outside gene matches: 9. This CDR3 comprises 16 residues. Germline CDR1 reads SGHTA; CDR2 reads FQGNSA. The CDR3 DNA sequence: TGTGCCAGCAGCTTAGTTGCGCGGGAGGGCCCAAATACGCAGTATTTT. As protein: CASSLVAREGPNTQYF.

This clonotype has a count of ten or more. This chain joins TRBV20-1 and TRBJ1-4; D call uncertain. Per the germline V gene, CDR1 is DFQATT and CDR2 is SNEGSKA (reference sequence). V dropped 1 base and J dropped 7 bases, with 4 bases sitting between them. The CDR3 has 11 amino acids. CDR3 sequence: CSARGVEKLFF. CDR3 nucleotides: TGCAGTGCTAGAGGGGTTGAAAAACTGTTTTTT.

In this sample, this clonotype is medium-sized (0.01 to 0.1%). The rearrangement links TRBV11-1 to TRBJ2-5, with TRBD2 matching 14 bases. The CDR3 spans 16 residues. J gave up 6 bases and V 5 bases, and 8 bases lay outside the gene matches. Germline V CDR1 and CDR2: SGHAT, FQDESV (reference sequence). DNA of the CDR3: TGTGCCAGCAGCGTAACCGGGACTAGCGGGAGTAAGACCCAGTACTTC. This encodes CASSVTGTSGSKTQYF.

This clonotype was counted many times. This chain's CDR3 is CASSSQTGYNEQFF. The DNA of the CDR3 is TGCGCCAGCAGCTCCCAGACAGGCTACAATGAGCAGTTCTTC. The chain has TRBV5-1 and TRBJ2-1, with a possible D match to TRBD1 (6 bases). This CDR3 has 14 amino acids. The germline gives CDR1 SGHRS, CDR2 YFSETQ. Trimming took 3 bases from V and 3 from J, leaving 10 bases between them.

The CDR3 sequence is CAWRDTTGGYGYTF. CDR3 DNA sequence: TGTGCCTGGAGGGATACGACAGGGGGCTATGGCTACACCTTC. The rearrangement joins TRBV30 to TRBJ1-2; 9 positions agree with TRBD1. The germline gives CDR1 GTSNPN, CDR2 SVGIG (reference sequence). V shed 3 bases, J shed 4 bases, and the junction held 6 bases outside the gene matches. The CDR3 totals 14 residues. Drawing the rest from reference TRBV30 and TRBJ1-2, the complete variable domain is SQTIHQWPATLVQPVGSPLSLECTVEGTSNPNLYWYRQAAGRGLQLLFYSVGIGQISSEVPQNLSASRPQDRQFILSSKKLLLSDSGFYLCAWRDTTGGYGYTFGSGTRLTVV.

The chain employs TRBV7-2 and TRBJ2-7, with D possibly being TRBD2 (6 bases). The germline V gene has CDR1 SGHTA and CDR2 FQGNSA. Trimming removed 5 bases at V and 4 bases at J, with 18 bases between. This CDR3 contains 15 residues. The CDR3 DNA follows: TGTGCCAGCAGCCCTGCAGGGACTGCCGGTTACGAGCAGTACTTC. Its protein product is CASSPAGTAGYEQYF.

This clonotype is classed as medium-sized. The chain employs TRBV6-5 and TRBJ2-2; 7 nucleotides match TRBD1. V shed 5 bases and J 1 base; nucleotides not matched to a gene: 1. The CDR3 extends over 14 amino acids. Per germline, CDR1 MNHEY and CDR2 SVGAGI. The CDR3 loop reads CASSRTGNTGELFF. CDR3 nucleotides: TGTGCCAGCAGTAGGACAGGGAACACCGGGGAGCTGTTTTTT.